There are a few counts of the clone carrying this T cell receptor (beta chain). Its target is not known. The source of the sample is a study of T-cell memory formation after mild COVID-19. Study-level background: Each donor largely had its own TCR clusters. The study, taken as a whole, reports: CD4+ bias marked clones expanding day 15 to 37, unlike balanced contracting clones. Pre-infection memory held some responding clones, suggesting pre-existing cross-reactive T cells responded.

TCRdb re-derived calls from the 5' RACE reads in MiXCR, one entry per CDR3 protein. Here the sample spans 350,000 or so distinct CDR3 sequences, around a fifth being singletons. Germline values: CDR1 SEHNR, CDR2 FQNEAQ (reference sequence). This CDR3 has 15 residues. V lost 1 base and J 1 base, leaving 10 bases between the germline ends. The V call is TRBV7-9, the J call TRBJ2-5; perhaps TRBD2 as D (6 bases). Sequenced material: PBMCs or a T cell subset sorted from them (not recorded which). The source is an adult woman who had mild COVID-19 (a few samples of this study predate the infection). Cell type and time point are not known. The CDR3 DNA reads TGTGCCAGCAGCTTAGGGACTACTGGCCAAGAGACCCAGTACTTC. Amino acid sequence: CASSLGTTGQETQYF.